This T cell receptor beta chain stems from a study of technical replicates of blood from several donors. Looked up from germline, CDR1 is SNHLY and CDR2 is FYNNEI. This CDR3 has 12 amino acids. V was cut by 4 bases and J by 4 bases, with 8 bases left in between. Libraries were prepared by immunoSEQ multiplex PCR; TCRdb keeps only in-frame clonotypes and omits some of them. The sample gives approximately 77,000 clones, 90% to 95% of which show up once; approximately 0.4% is in the top ten. The sample was T cells isolated from PBMCs. This sequence originates from a human donor in good health. The rearrangement joins TRBV2 to TRBJ2-7; D gene uncertain. CDR3 DNA sequence: TGTGCCAGCAGTGCGATAGCTTACGAGCAGTACTTC. Translating it yields CASSAIAYEQYF.